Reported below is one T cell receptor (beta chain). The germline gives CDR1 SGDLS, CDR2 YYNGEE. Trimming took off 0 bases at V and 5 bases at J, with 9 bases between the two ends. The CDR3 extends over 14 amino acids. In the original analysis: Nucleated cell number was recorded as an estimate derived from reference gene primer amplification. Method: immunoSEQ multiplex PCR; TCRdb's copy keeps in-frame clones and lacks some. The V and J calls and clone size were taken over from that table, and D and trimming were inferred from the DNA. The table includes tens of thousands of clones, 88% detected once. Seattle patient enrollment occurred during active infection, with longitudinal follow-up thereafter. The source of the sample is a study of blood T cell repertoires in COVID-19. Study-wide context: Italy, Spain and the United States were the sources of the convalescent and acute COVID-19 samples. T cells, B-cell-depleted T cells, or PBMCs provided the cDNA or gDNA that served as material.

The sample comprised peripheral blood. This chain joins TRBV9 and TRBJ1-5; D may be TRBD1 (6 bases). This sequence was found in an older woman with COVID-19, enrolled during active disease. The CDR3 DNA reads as TGTGCCAGCAGCGTAGGGGGGCAGGATCAGCCCCAGCATTTT. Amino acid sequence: CASSVGGQDQPQHF.